These 25 T cell receptor beta chains were all obtained from the same sample, sequenced in a study of OX40 agonist ivuxolimab in advanced cancers. The table came from immunoSEQ multiplex PCR; TCRdb's copy has only in-frame clones and leaves some out. The sample has nearly 45,000 clones; roughly 82% are singletons. The sequenced sample was CD4+ or CD8+ T cells sorted from blood, obtained in a trial of the OX40 agonist ivuxolimab. These receptors all come from an adult with an advanced solid tumor such as melanoma, head and neck, liver or kidney cancer.

The chain recombines TRBV5-6 with TRBJ2-4, with D perhaps TRBD2 (6 bases). V lost 0 bases to trimming and J lost 1 base, with 17 bases between them. The CDR3 has 18 amino acids. Germline CDR1 is SGHDT and CDR2 is YYEEEE. CDR3 in DNA: TGTGCCAGCAGCTTGGGCTCTAGCGCCCCTCTCGCCAAAAACATTCAGTACTTC. Protein product: CASSLGSSAPLAKNIQYF.

CDR3 residues: CASSYMGPPTDTQYF. The CDR3 coding sequence is TGTGCCAGCAGTTACATGGGACCCCCCACAGATACGCAGTATTTT. V usage is TRBV6-6 and J usage is TRBJ2-3; D may be TRBD1 or TRBD2 (5 bases each). V dropped 2 bases and J dropped 2 bases, with 11 bases sitting between them. The CDR3 spans 15 residues. The germline CDR1 and CDR2 sequences are MNHNY and SVGAGI (reference sequence).

The rearrangement uses TRBV5-4 and TRBJ1-6; D perhaps matches TRBD1 (6 bases). The CDR3 runs 15 residues. Germline loops: CDR1 SGHNT, CDR2 YYREEE (reference sequence). With 6 bases removed from V and 11 bases from J, the gap between germline ends came to 21 bases. The CDR3 bases are TGTGCCAGCACCGACGGGGGGCATAACGATGCACCCCTCCACTTT. Translating gives CASTDGGHNDAPLHF.

The genes are TRBV11-2 and TRBJ2-7, with D hard to call. This CDR3 is built from 10 residues. Trimming removed 5 bases at V and 3 bases at J, with 2 bases between. CDR1 is SGHAT, CDR2 FQNNGV, per germline. For the CDR3, the DNA is TGTGCCAGCAGCAGCTACGAGCAGTACTTC. Encoded protein: CASSSYEQYF. The full variable domain, in which reference TRBV11-2 and TRBJ2-7 provide the parts outside the CDR3, is EAGVAQSPRYKIIEKRQSVAFWCNPISGHATLYWYQQILGQGPKLLIQFQNNGVVDDSQLPKDRFSAERLKGVDSTLKIQPAKLEDSAVYLCASSSYEQYFGPGTRLTVT.

This sequence joins TRBV11-3 and TRBJ1-1; a possible D gene is TRBD1 (6 bases). Trimming took 3 bases from V and 0 from J, leaving 23 bases between them. The CDR3 is 19 residues long. Looked up from germline, CDR1 is SGHNT and CDR2 is YENEEA. As DNA, the CDR3 is TGTGCCAGCAGCTTGAATCTGGAAGGAGGGGGTGAGGTGAACACTGAAGCTTTCTTT. This gives the protein CASSLNLEGGGEVNTEAFF.

This chain joins TRBV5-1 and TRBJ1-5, with TRBD1 identical over 7 bases. V lost 0 bases, J lost 8 bases, and 8 bases stayed unmatched. The CDR3 totals 15 residues. The germline V gene encodes CDR1 SGHRS and CDR2 YFSETQ. CDR3 sequence reads: CASSLVGGGVEPQHF. In DNA, the CDR3 is TGCGCCAGCAGCTTGGTGGGAGGGGGCGTTGAGCCCCAGCATTTT.

This chain uses TRBV6-1 with TRBJ2-7; no clear D. CDR1 is MNHNS and CDR2 is SASEGT in the germline V gene. The CDR3 loop spans 13 amino acids. With 0 bases removed from V and 5 bases from J, the gap between germline ends came to 8 bases. The DNA for the CDR3 is TGTGCCAGCAGTGAAGCGCGCGGCGACGAGCAGTACTTC. It codes for CASSEARGDEQYF.

The gene calls are TRBV18 and TRBJ1-4; D remains unclear. V lost 0 bases and J 3 bases, leaving 5 bases between the germline ends. Germline lookup yields CDR1 KGHSH and CDR2 LQKENI. This CDR3 is built from 14 residues. DNA of the CDR3: TGTGCCAGCTCACCACCCTACCCTAATGAAAAACTGTTTTTT. Its translation is CASSPPYPNEKLFF.

The V gene is TRBV6-5, the J gene TRBJ2-7; D is possibly TRBD2 (6 bases). CDR1 MNHEY and CDR2 SVGAGI come from the germline V gene. The CDR3 spans 12 residues. V gave up 9 bases and J gave up 2 bases, with 11 bases separating them. CDR3 region: CASSGGTYEQYF. In nucleotides, the CDR3 is TGTGCCAGTTCAGGAGGGACCTACGAGCAGTACTTC.

The gene calls are TRBV19 and TRBJ2-3, with D perhaps matching TRBD1 (5 bases). Trimming stripped 4 bases from V and 6 bases from J, with 14 bases between. Germline CDR1 is LNHDA and CDR2 is SQIVND (reference sequence). The CDR3 has 14 amino acids. CDR3 amino acids: CASSTSGHPDTQYF. In DNA, the CDR3 is TGTGCCAGTAGTACGTCCGGACACCCCGATACGCAGTATTTT.

There are many counts of this clone. This sample includes further DNA sequences coding for the same CDR3. The gene calls are TRBV28 and TRBJ2-3, with 8 bases fitting TRBD2. This CDR3 has 14 residues. Germline V gives CDR1 MDHEN, CDR2 SYDVKM. The V gene end was trimmed by 4 bases and the J gene end by 11 bases; junction bases not matched to a gene: 11. CDR3: CASSSGTRGYEQYF. CDR3 nucleotides: TGTGCCAGCAGTTCGGGGACTAGGGGGTACGAGCAGTATTTT.

The chain carries TRBV27 and TRBJ2-7; 8 bases match TRBD2. J gave up 0 bases and V 6 bases, and 4 bases lay outside the gene matches. Germline CDR1 MNHEY, CDR2 SMNVEV (reference sequence). This CDR3 contains 14 residues. CDR3 sequence reads: CASSAGGVSYEQYF. The CDR3 DNA follows: TGTGCCAGCAGCGCGGGGGGAGTCTCCTACGAGCAGTACTTC.

This clone was seen only a few times. The sample carries other DNA sequences with the same CDR3. V gene TRBV6-1 combines with J gene TRBJ2-7, with 9 bases identical to TRBD1. Germline CDR1 is MNHNS and CDR2 is SASEGT. With V trimmed by 5 bases and J by 0 bases, 5 bases remained unmatched. The CDR3 consists of 15 residues. The CDR3: CASSLGQGPSYEQYF. The CDR3 region has the DNA TGTGCCAGCAGTCTTGGACAGGGGCCCTCCTACGAGCAGTACTTC.

The chain links TRBV2 to TRBJ2-7; tentatively, D is TRBD1 (6 bases). V lost 9 bases, J lost 2 bases, and 17 bases lay in between. The V gene's germline CDR1 is SNHLY and CDR2 FYNNEI. This CDR3 has 14 amino acids. CDR3 DNA sequence: TGTGCCAGTCGAGGGGGTCCCGGCCCCTACGAGCAGTACTTC. It is translated as CASRGGPGPYEQYF.

In its sample, this clone was seen many times. This chain uses TRBV4-2 with TRBJ1-1; 7 bases agree with TRBD1. The CDR3 totals 17 residues. In germline, CDR1 is LGHNA, CDR2 YNFKEQ. J gave up 0 bases and V 1 base, and 8 bases lay outside the gene matches. The CDR3 here is CASSQGPGQTMNTEAFF. Here the CDR3 DNA reads TGTGCCAGCAGCCAAGGCCCGGGACAGACGATGAACACTGAAGCTTTCTTT.

The chain joins TRBV28 to TRBJ2-7; weak D call: TRBD1 (7 bases). Trimming removed 5 bases at V and 6 bases at J, with 14 bases between. The germline V gene encodes CDR1 MDHEN and CDR2 SYDVKM. This CDR3 has 13 residues. The CDR3 is CASSAGQWFEQYF. The CDR3 bases are TGTGCCAGCAGTGCGGGACAGTGGTTCGAGCAGTACTTC.

This chain links TRBV27 with TRBJ1-5; D ambiguous. The CDR3 covers 15 residues. Germline V gives CDR1 MNHEY, CDR2 SMNVEV (reference sequence). V was clipped by 3 bases and J by 5 bases, with 14 bases between them. The CDR3 nucleotides are TGTGCCAGCAGTTTTTCCCCCATAGGCGATCAGCCCCAGCATTTT. Protein product: CASSFSPIGDQPQHF.

The V gene is TRBV6-4, the J gene TRBJ2-1; TRBD1 matches 11 bases. This CDR3 is 16 amino acids long. Germline CDR1 MRHNA, CDR2 SNTAGT. Trimming took 0 bases from V and 7 from J; bases not matched to a gene: 5. In DNA form, the CDR3 reads TGTGCCAGCAGTGACTCGAGGGACAGGGGGGCTAATGAGCAGTTCTTC. Translating it yields CASSDSRDRGANEQFF.

The rearrangement links TRBV27 to TRBJ2-7, with D perhaps matching TRBD1 (5 bases). Trimming shortened V by 8 bases and J by 6 bases, and 26 bases separated the two germline ends. Germline CDR1 is MNHEY and CDR2 is SMNVEV (reference sequence). The CDR3 totals 16 residues. CDR3 bases: TGTGCCAGCGGCCTGTTAGTGGGCAGGGAAATTAGCGAGCAGTACTTC. Amino acids: CASGLLVGREISEQYF.

This clone was counted between two and nine times. The V and J genes are TRBV5-4 and TRBJ1-2; D gene ambiguous. With 4 bases removed from V and 5 bases from J, the gap between germline ends came to 21 bases. The germline gives CDR1 SGHNT, CDR2 YYREEE (reference sequence). The CDR3 is made up of 16 amino acids. The CDR3 region has the DNA TGTGCCAGCAGCGTCTCTAGCGGTTGGATCAGATATGGCTACACCTTC. It is translated as CASSVSSGWIRYGYTF.

The chain is built from TRBV19 and TRBJ2-2, with 8 bases identical to TRBD2. The CDR3 runs to 16 residues. J gave up 5 bases and V 3 bases, and 8 bases lay outside the gene matches. From germline, CDR1 is LNHDA and CDR2 SQIVND (reference sequence). The CDR3 sequence: CASSMQREFPTGELFF. DNA for the CDR3: TGTGCCAGTAGTATGCAGCGGGAGTTTCCGACCGGGGAGCTGTTTTTT.

This clone was found once. The CDR3 region is CAWSEEQIHRDSQFYGYTF. CDR3 nucleotides: TGTGCCTGGAGTGAGGAACAGATACACCGGGACAGCCAGTTCTATGGCTACACCTTC. The chain has TRBV30 and TRBJ1-2; TRBD1 aligns across 7 bases. Looked up from germline, CDR1 is GTSNPN and CDR2 is SVGIG (reference sequence). V shed 1 base and J 4 bases; nucleotides not matched to a gene: 21. The CDR3 is 19 amino acids.

The V call is TRBV5-5, the J call TRBJ2-7; either TRBD1 or TRBD2 may supply D (5 bases each). Between the trimmed V and J ends, which lost 4 bases and 2 bases, there was a span of 22 bases. Looked up from germline, CDR1 is SGHKS and CDR2 is YYEKEE (reference sequence). This CDR3 region has 17 residues. The CDR3 nucleotides are TGTGCCAGCAGCCCCGGACGCGGGTTAGGGGTTCCCTACGAGCAGTACTTC. It translates to CASSPGRGLGVPYEQYF.

V gene TRBV5-6 combines with J gene TRBJ1-5; no clear D. The germline CDR1 and CDR2 sequences are SGHDT and YYEEEE. This CDR3 is 13 amino acids long. The V end lost 4 bases, the J end lost 2 bases, and 7 bases lay between the germline ends. CDR3 sequence (DNA): TGTGCCAGCAGCGTTCGGGGCAATCAGCCCCAGCATTTT. Protein: CASSVRGNQPQHF.

The CDR3 region has the DNA TGCGCTCAGGGGAGAAAAATGAAGGGTGCCAGCAGTAAGAACACCGGGGAGCTGTTTTTT. Translating gives CAQGRKMKGASSKNTGELFF. The chain couples TRBV4-3 to TRBJ2-2; perhaps TRBD1 as D (6 bases). Germline lookup yields CDR1 LGHNA and CDR2 YSLEER. CDR3 length: 20 amino acids.